This TCR beta chain was identified in a study of blood T cell repertoires in COVID-19. Study as a whole: Samples taken during acute and convalescent COVID-19 were collected in the United States, Italy and Spain.

J gave up 4 bases and V 3 bases, and 10 bases lay outside the gene matches. Germline CDR1 is KGHSH and CDR2 is LQKENI. The CDR3 sequence is 16 residues long. Assay used: immunoSEQ multiplex PCR; TCRdb lists only in-frame clones, some missing. The table includes around 300,000 clones, 90% detected once. The sample was peripheral blood. The chain recombines TRBV18 with TRBJ1-2; 8 bases fit TRBD1. The clonotype was recovered from a woman between 45 and 65 years old with COVID-19, enrolled during active disease. CDR3 nucleotides: TGTGCCAGCTCACCCGAGCGGCCAGGGGGCTTCTATGGCTACACCTTC. Residues: CASSPERPGGFYGYTF.